This entry features one T cell receptor (beta chain) sequence. A second PCR of 7 to 11 cycles used a sample-barcoded 5' primer and a J-beta primer mix. TCRdb independently ran MiXCR on the 5' RACE reads; one entry per CDR3 protein. The sample yields hundreds of thousands of distinct CDR3 sequences, 56% seen once. The CDR3 is 17 residues long. Per the germline V gene, CDR1 is ENHRY and CDR2 is SYGVKD. This sample is part of a study of blood T cells in healthy people across ages. The material sequenced was blood. The chain carries TRBV10-3 and TRBJ2-7; possible D gene TRBD2, 6 bases. Judging by the DNA end, TRBJ2-5 fits better; the J call may be wrong. This clonotype was sampled from a man aged 35-49 years in good health. The CDR3 protein is CAISESYGGTHWVTQYF. As DNA, the CDR3 is TGTGCCATCAGTGAGTCGTATGGGGGGACCCATTGGGTGACCCAGTACTTC.